This paragraph covers one TCR beta chain sequence. It lacks a known antigen. Base-call qualities are not available, and no considerably larger clone is one nucleotide away. The CDR1 and CDR2 encoded by the germline V gene are SQVTM and ANQGSEA. V lost 0 bases and J lost 9 bases, and the count of bases not matched to a germline gene is 2. The CDR3 has 12 amino acids, counting the end cysteine and phenylalanine. Of the read, only the CDR3 DNA is kept; its 36 bases are in frame from base 1. The roughly 39 donors, aged about 6 to 95 years, were systemically healthy Caucasian individuals from Russia. Each donor gave 8 to 10 milliliters of peripheral blood, drawn into EDTA-treated Vacutainer tubes. Ficoll-Paque density-gradient centrifugation was used to isolate PBMCs, with at least 6 million per sample. Total RNA, at least 6 micrograms per sample, was extracted from PBMCs with Trizol reagent. Naive CD45RAhigh/CD27high T cell percentages were measured by flow cytometry on a PBMC aliquot from every donor.

Library preparation was by 5' RACE. The listed sequencing device is Illumina HiSeq 2500. The second PCR ran for about 6 to 11 cycles and used a J-beta primer mix along with a sample-barcoded 5' primer. A unique molecular identifier was introduced onto each TCR beta cDNA molecule by a template-switch 5' adaptor carrying 12 random nucleotides. Each sample yielded at least 2.5 million CDR3-containing paired-end reads. All of the RNA was converted into first-strand cDNA using the Mint cDNA synthesis kit, with a TRBC-specific oligonucleotide serving as the primer. All cDNA was treated with uracil-DNA glycosylase and then went through a first 18-cycle PCR with the universal primers M1SS and BC2_uni_R. The authors' pipeline ran thus. For normalization, 1 million high-quality reads were randomly selected from each sample, with every read carrying a distinct molecular identifier. Instead of being binned into consensus sequences, reads with shared molecular identifiers were discarded. MiTCR, set to a Q25 quality threshold and the strictest error-elimination algorithm, was used for CDR3 identification, clonotype clustering and error correction. Lower-bound total TCR beta diversity was estimated with a nonparametric unseen species model using Euler transformation. In-frame beta chains were kept once TCRdb had trimmed the public reads at Q25 with fastp and called clones with MiXCR. When rows share a CDR3 protein, they turn into one entry using the most common DNA and genes. These V and J calls derive from TCRdb rather than the authors' analysis. For this sample the table gives some 1,000,000 distinct CDR3 sequences, of which approximately 25% were detected only once. The ten largest clones capture 0.65% to 0.75% of the sample.

The sample originates from a study of blood T cells in healthy people across ages (dated by TCRdb to about 2015). Looking at the study overall: In model experiments, template switching captured about one uniquely barcoded TCR beta cDNA molecule for every two T cells. The donors were divided into four age groups: young (average around 16 years), middle-aged (about 39), aged (about 61) and long-lived (about 80). For two donors (one aged 18 to 30 and one aged 80 or older), the study analyzed two additional independent replicas of 1 million unique cDNA reads from the same blood draw. Age-related changes in TCR beta repertoire diversity were measured in the study by deep sequencing normalized with unique cDNA molecular identifiers.

General conclusions and limits of the study: Because the CMV infection status of the donors was unknown, age-related changes in expanded clonotypes may potentially have been confounded. Because profiling used bulk unsorted PBMCs, naive and antigen-experienced compartments could not be compared conclusively. Compared with the aged group, more naive CD4+ T cells, fewer expanded clones and increased TCR diversity were shown by the long-lived group, suggesting age selection. There was a strong correlation between observed TCR beta diversity and the percentage of naive T cells measured by flow cytometry. Estimates of total diversity based on one million sequenced T cells were regarded as lower bounds and as underestimates. Observed TCR beta diversity per million T cells fell roughly linearly with age, and a significant reduction was already apparent by age roughly 40.

The data also belong to a second study, concerning T cells of mothers and their children. As the second paper documents: The donors were nine systemically healthy Caucasian individuals, made up of three mothers and their six children. cDNA synthesis used all of the extracted RNA, with around 1.4 ug of RNA in each 15 ul reaction. In the second PCR, the M1S primer added sample barcodes and 2-4 random nucleotides. Over 8.5 million TCR beta CDR3 reads came from each mother, compared with approximately 2.8 million reads from each child. In both related and unrelated pairs, thymic selection shapes the output of TCR recombination in a similar way, with inherited differences having only a minor effect. Related mother-child pairs always showed normalized repertoire overlap that was slightly higher than in unrelated mother-child pairs, though the difference was never significant. With a sensitivity of approximately 100 clones per million clonotypes, no persistent microchimeric T cell clones were detected. Deep NGS was used in the study to compare the TCR beta repertoires of mothers and children and to look for features that separate related mother-child pairs from unrelated individuals. Mothers averaged 40 +/- 4 years of age and children averaged roughly 10 +/- 4 years. Libraries were sequenced on Illumina HiSeq 2000 with 100+100 nt paired-end reads after adapter ligation with NEBNext reagents. To prevent cross-contamination, the mother and child libraries were prepared one month apart and sequenced in separate runs. For each donor, somewhere between roughly 450,000 and 2,000,000 distinct TCR beta clonotypes were identified. Naive TCR beta clonotypes were estimated from low-frequency clonotypes matched to each donor's FACS-determined naive share, without sorting.

Sequencing was performed on blood. The rearranged segments are TRBV29-1 and TRBJ2-4; 7 junctional bases match TRBD2. This TCR was recovered from a girl aged 2 to 10 in good health. The CDR3 reads as follows: CSVEDGGGIQYF. The sequence in DNA is TGCAGCGTTGAAGATGGGGGGGGCATTCAGTACTTC. The full variable domain, completed from the reference TRBV29-1 and TRBJ2-4 proteins outside the CDR3, reads SAVISQKPSRDICQRGTSLTIQCQVDSQVTMMFWYRQQPGQSLTLIATANQGSEATYESGFVIDKFPISRPNLTFSTLTVSNMSPEDSSIYLCSVEDGGGIQYFGAGTRLSVL.